This record concerns one T cell receptor (delta chain) sequence. What antigen it recognizes has not been identified. Because the CDR3's place on the DNA is in doubt, the DNA is left out and the CDR3 is given as listed by TCRdb. The source of the sample is a study of DNA immune sequencing with unique molecular identifiers (dated by TCRdb to the early 2020s). Some background on the complete study: Immunomagnetic cell separation was used to enrich gammadelta T cells from buffy coats, and the genomic DNA of the enriched gammadelta T cells was sequenced. An ultrasensitive DNA-based TRD repertoire sequencing method using PCR-introduced unique molecular identifiers was developed and validated in the study. The method was validated on synthetic reference molecules and on blood samples from healthy individuals. gammadelta T cells were enriched from PBMC of roughly ten healthy individuals by fluorescence-activated cell sorting. All donors were healthy individuals, and fewer than 13 of the donors were profiled using sorted gammadelta T cells from peripheral blood. To compare enriched and non-enriched samples, about 100 ng of enriched gammadelta T-cell DNA and about 1 ug of non-enriched PBMC DNA were sequenced.

What the work shows at the level of the full study, not this receptor alone: TRD repertoire diversity differed among healthy donors, and several donors were highly oligoclonal, with the top 5 clonotypes making up more than half of productive molecules. The primer-based approach is unable to detect novel TRD sequences that the primers do not target. Among clonotypes from healthy donors, the most common TRD rearrangement was TRDV2 paired with TRDJ1.

The method was multiplex PCR. A 32-plex assay amplified the genomic DNA, with primers for all 8 TRDV and 4 TRDJ genes spanning the CDR3. A 12-nucleotide UMI was attached over approximately 3 barcoding PCR cycles, and a second PCR was then run with Illumina adapter primers. Libraries were purified with AMPure XP beads and quality-checked on a Fragment Analyzer with the HS NGS Fragment kit. Sequencing used an Illumina MiniSeq mid-output kit with around 21% PhiX and 150 cycles of paired-end reads. On the study's bioinformatics: Reads were processed with MIGEC version 1.2.9 to group reads by UMI and build error-corrected consensus sequences. Post-processing used modified VDJtools version 1.2.1 scripts and the tcR R package. In TCRdb, clones were called once more from the public reads by CATT, and rows of identical DNA were later combined. The V and J calls and clone size are TCRdb's, not the authors'. The sample table holds under 6,500 delta-chain clones, of which approximately 11% were seen once. The leading ten clones occupy 45% to 55% of the sample.

The CDR3 runs 23 amino acids, cysteine and phenylalanine included. Reading the germline V gene gives CDR1 NSMFDY and CDR2 ISSIKDK. Sequenced material: gamma-delta T cells enriched from blood buffy coat, or unenriched PBMCs (not recorded which). This clonotype originated in a human donor in good health. The V gene is TRAV29/DV5; the J gene was not called; TRDD3 is the table's D call, not checked against the DNA. CDR3 region: CSVLLCSKDVSPPSPEWGPKLIF.